A single sample is the source of the 28 T cell receptor beta chains below, sequenced in a study of T cell changes during pregnancy in multiple sclerosis. Repertoires were generated with immunoSEQ multiplex PCR, while TCRdb's copy carries only in-frame clones and drops some. The data show tens of thousands of clones, about 90% seen once. Sequenced here: CD4+ T cells from peripheral blood mononuclear cells, sampled before pregnancy. The receptors come from a female donor with multiple sclerosis, enrolled in a pregnancy study.

The J gene is TRBJ1-1, the V gene TRBV18; D possibly corresponds to TRBD1 (5 bases). The CDR3 consists of 14 residues. The V gene's germline CDR1 is KGHSH and CDR2 LQKENI. V shed 3 bases and J shed 1 base, with 9 bases lying between them. The CDR3 is CASSPGGPNTEAFF. CDR3 in DNA: TGTGCCAGCTCACCCGGGGGACCGAACACTGAAGCTTTCTTT.

The gene calls are TRBV7-2 and TRBJ2-3; 7 bases fit TRBD2. This CDR3 region has 13 residues. Germline V gene data show CDR1 as SGHTA and CDR2 as FQGNSA. V lost 4 bases and J lost 3; bases outside the gene matches: 1. CDR3 amino acids: CASSSGGTDTQYF. The CDR3 DNA reads as TGTGCCAGCAGCTCCGGGGGGACAGATACGCAGTATTTT.

This clone was seen just once. This chain links TRBV5-1 with TRBJ2-2, with D maybe TRBD2 (6 bases). CDR3 length equals 15 residues. Germline CDR1 is SGHRS and CDR2 is YFSETQ. Trimming took 0 bases from V and 5 from J, leaving 11 bases between them. The CDR3 loop reads CASSLGGLGTGELFF. In DNA form, the CDR3 reads TGCGCCAGCAGCTTGGGGGGACTGGGGACCGGGGAGCTGTTTTTT.

The chain couples TRBV7-2 to TRBJ1-4, with 7 bases aligning to TRBD1. In germline, CDR1 is SGHTA, CDR2 FQGNSA. The CDR3 loop spans 15 amino acids. V shed 3 bases and J 7 bases; nucleotides not matched to a gene: 8. The CDR3 spells CASSFWAGGGEKLFF. The CDR3 DNA follows: TGTGCCAGCAGCTTTTGGGCAGGGGGAGGTGAAAAACTGTTTTTT.

V gene TRBV10-3 combines with J gene TRBJ2-7; 8 bases fit TRBD2. V gave up 0 bases and J gave up 7 bases; unmatched junction bases: 17. Per the germline V gene, CDR1 is ENHRY and CDR2 is SYGVKD. CDR3 length: 18 amino acids. This chain's CDR3 is CAISESPSPRGGQREQYF. Written as DNA, the CDR3 is TGTGCCATCAGTGAGTCCCCAAGCCCCCGCGGGGGGCAAAGGGAGCAGTACTTC.

V and J are TRBV7-7 and TRBJ2-5, with TRBD2 matching 9 bases. CDR3 size: 14 residues. V shed 3 bases and J 5 bases; nucleotides not matched to a gene: 4. In germline, CDR1 is SSHAT, CDR2 FNYEAQ (reference sequence). The CDR3: CASSLGGLAETQYF. The CDR3 bases are TGTGCCAGCAGCTTGGGGGGACTAGCTGAGACCCAGTACTTC.

J is TRBJ1-2 and V is TRBV2; a weak D match, TRBD1 (6 bases). Germline CDR1 is SNHLY and CDR2 is FYNNEI. This CDR3 has 14 amino acids. V gave up 1 base and J gave up 1 base, with 7 bases separating them. The CDR3 coding sequence is TGTGCCAGCAGTGAAGGCAGGGGTAACTATGGCTACACCTTC. Translation gives CASSEGRGNYGYTF.

The rearrangement uses TRBV5-4 and TRBJ2-1, with 8 bases that match TRBD2. CDR3 length: 13 residues. V was clipped by 2 bases and J by 7 bases; unmatched bases: 2. The germline gives CDR1 SGHNT, CDR2 YYREEE (reference sequence). The chain's CDR3 is CASSFAGGNEQFF. CDR3 nucleotides: TGTGCCAGCAGCTTTGCGGGGGGTAATGAGCAGTTCTTC. The whole variable domain, filled in from reference TRBV5-4 and TRBJ2-1, reads ETGVTQSPTHLIKTRGQQVTLRCSSQSGHNTVSWYQQALGQGPQFIFQYYREEENGRGNFPPRFSGLQFPNYSSELNVNALELDDSALYLCASSFAGGNEQFFGPGTRLTVL.

This clone turned up a few times. The chain recombines TRBV6-1 with TRBJ1-1; the match to TRBD1 covers 7 bases. The trim removed 4 bases at V and 1 base at J, leaving 3 bases unmatched. The CDR3 extends over 14 amino acids. Per the germline V gene, CDR1 is MNHNS and CDR2 is SASEGT. CDR3 sequence (DNA): TGTGCCAGCAGTGGGGGACAGTCGAACACTGAAGCTTTCTTT. Translation: CASSGGQSNTEAFF.

This chain connects TRBV9 to TRBJ1-6, with D perhaps TRBD1 (5 bases). V lost 1 base to trimming and J lost 8 bases, with 10 bases between them. The CDR3 has 14 residues. Germline CDR1 is SGDLS and CDR2 is YYNGEE. CDR3 protein: CASSVQGRDSPLHF. The CDR3 DNA is TGTGCCAGCAGCGTACAGGGTAGGGATTCACCCCTCCACTTT.

The V and J genes are TRBV2 and TRBJ1-2; D gene uncertain. Germline V gives CDR1 SNHLY, CDR2 FYNNEI. The CDR3 consists of 14 residues. V gave up 3 bases and J gave up 4 bases, with 12 bases separating them. The CDR3 DNA follows: TGTGCCAGCAGTGATGAGGCTTTCTCCTATGGCTACACCTTC. Residues: CASSDEAFSYGYTF.

V gene TRBV27 combines with J gene TRBJ2-2, with 15 positions matching TRBD2. Per germline, CDR1 MNHEY and CDR2 SMNVEV (reference sequence). Trimming at V came to 4 bases and at J to 6 bases, leaving 0 bases not matched to a gene. The CDR3 consists of 15 residues. Here the CDR3 DNA reads TGTGCCAGCAGTTGGACTAGCGGGGGGGCCGGGGAGCTGTTTTTT. It codes for CASSWTSGGAGELFF.

This clone was observed once. This chain joins TRBV6-1 and TRBJ2-3; 10 positions match TRBD2. After removal of 3 bases from V and 7 bases from J, the junction contained 7 bases not matched to a gene. CDR1 and CDR2 (germline): MNHNS, SASEGT. The CDR3 runs to 15 residues. CDR3 DNA: TGTGCCAGCAGTGACGAGCGGGGGGGCCGGAATACGCAGTATTTT. It codes for CASSDERGGRNTQYF.

This sequence joins TRBV10-2 and TRBJ2-5; TRBD2 aligns across 14 bases. The junction had 8 bases not matched to a gene; V was cut back by 6 bases and J by 14 bases. CDR1 is WSHSY, CDR2 SAAADI, per germline. The CDR3 runs to 13 residues. The CDR3 DNA follows: TGCGCCAGCAGCCAGGGGACTAGCGGGGGCGCATACTTC. It encodes CASSQGTSGGAYF.

V usage is TRBV5-4 and J usage is TRBJ2-7, with TRBD2 matching 13 bases. J gave up 7 bases and V 6 bases, and 13 bases lay outside the gene matches. The CDR3 loop spans 16 amino acids. Germline V lookup: CDR1 SGHNT, CDR2 YYREEE (reference sequence). CDR3: CASTLGGTSGVKEQYF. Here the CDR3 DNA reads TGTGCCAGCACGTTGGGGGGGACTAGCGGGGTAAAAGAGCAGTACTTC.

The rearrangement joins TRBV2 to TRBJ1-2, with 7 bases fitting TRBD1. CDR1 is SNHLY and CDR2 is FYNNEI in the germline V gene. This CDR3 contains 13 residues. J was trimmed by 5 bases and V by 8 bases; bases with no gene match: 8. The CDR3: CASGAEGAYGYTF. CDR3 bases: TGTGCCAGCGGGGCGGAGGGGGCGTATGGCTACACCTTC.

The rearrangement links TRBV5-1 to TRBJ2-5; 10 bases align to TRBD2. Germline V lookup: CDR1 SGHRS, CDR2 YFSETQ. The CDR3 loop spans 14 amino acids. The V and J ends lost 5 bases and 4 bases, in that order; junction bases with no gene match: 5. Here the CDR3 DNA reads TGCGCCAGCAGTTCCGGGACTAGCGCAGAGACCCAGTACTTC. It yields the protein CASSSGTSAETQYF.

The gene calls are TRBV4-3 and TRBJ1-6, with TRBD1 as a possible D gene (5 bases). V was shortened by 1 base and J by 6 bases, with 13 bases between the two germline ends. The length of the CDR3 is 16 residues. From germline, CDR1 is LGHNA and CDR2 YSLEER. CDR3 protein: CASSQGVGGGNSPLHF. DNA of the CDR3: TGCGCCAGCAGCCAAGGCGTTGGGGGAGGTAATTCACCCCTCCACTTT.

V and J are TRBV29-1 and TRBJ2-7; TRBD1 might be the D (6 bases). This CDR3 spans 14 amino acids. The V end lost 7 bases, the J end lost 0 bases, and 16 bases lay between the germline ends. From germline, CDR1 is SQVTM and CDR2 ANQGSEA. CDR3: CSAGETGFSYEQYF. In nucleotides, the CDR3 is TGCAGCGCTGGAGAAACAGGGTTCTCCTACGAGCAGTACTTC.

The V call is TRBV4-1, the J call TRBJ2-5; D not resolved. V was clipped by 0 bases and J by 2 bases, with 10 bases between them. CDR1 is MGHRA, CDR2 YSYEKL, per germline. This CDR3 region has 15 residues. The DNA for the CDR3 is TGCGCCAGCAGCCAAGACCCCCCCCCACAAGAGACCCAGTACTTC. As protein: CASSQDPPPQETQYF.

V gene TRBV5-3 combines with J gene TRBJ2-7, with D tentatively TRBD1 (6 bases). TRBV5-3 falls under the ORF class, with uncertain function. Trimming stripped 2 bases from V and 1 base from J, with 13 bases between. The CDR3 loop spans 15 amino acids. CDR3 sequence reads: CARSLRGSESYEQYF. The CDR3 nucleotides read TGTGCCAGAAGCTTAAGGGGGAGCGAGTCCTACGAGCAGTACTTC.

The V gene is TRBV2, the J gene TRBJ2-5; TRBD2 agrees at 12 bases. CDR1 and CDR2 (germline): SNHLY, FYNNEI. The CDR3 runs to 15 residues. Trimming cost V 6 bases and J 10 bases; bases outside gene matches: 12. The CDR3 nucleotides are TGTGCCAGCAGGAGATCTAGCGGGGGGGATGGAAGCCAGTACTTC. The encoded protein is CASRRSSGGDGSQYF. Combining the CDR3 with reference TRBV2 and TRBJ2-5 gives the whole variable domain EPEVTQTPSHQVTQMGQEVILRCVPISNHLYFYWYRQILGQKVEFLVSFYNNEISEKSEIFDDQFSVERPDGSNFTLKIRSTKLEDSAMYFCASRRSSGGDGSQYFGPGTRLLVL.

The rearrangement links TRBV7-2 to TRBJ2-3; the match to TRBD2 covers 9 bases. This CDR3 is built from 16 residues. Losses at the gene ends were 5 bases for V and 8 bases for J; bases not matched to a gene: 14. Germline CDR1 and CDR2: SGHTA and FQGNSA. CDR3 in DNA: TGTGCCAGCAGCGCGATAGGCGGGGGGGCCGAGCGTACGCAGTATTTT. Protein sequence: CASSAIGGGAERTQYF. Together with reference TRBV7-2 and TRBJ2-3, the CDR3 gives the full variable domain: GAGVSQSPSNKVTEKGKDVELRCDPISGHTALYWYRQSLGQGLEFLIYFQGNSAPDKSGLPSDRFSAERTGGSVSTLTIQRTQQEDSAVYLCASSAIGGGAERTQYFGPGTRLTVL.

The V and J genes are TRBV30 and TRBJ2-7; D might be TRBD2 (6 bases). Germline assignment: CDR1 GTSNPN and CDR2 SVGIG (reference sequence). Trimming took 2 bases from V and 5 from J, leaving 19 bases between them. The CDR3 is 15 residues long. The CDR3 DNA is TGTGCCTGGAGTACCTTGCCGGGGGTTCATAACGAGCAGTACTTC. This codes for CAWSTLPGVHNEQYF.

V gene TRBV29-1 combines with J gene TRBJ2-5; D might be TRBD2 (6 bases). The CDR3 spans 14 residues. Trimming cost V 6 bases and J 1 base, with 15 bases left between them. In germline, CDR1 is SQVTM, CDR2 ANQGSEA. DNA of the CDR3: TGCAGCGTGCGGGGCACTCTAGGCCAAGAGACCCAGTACTTC. Translation: CSVRGTLGQETQYF.

The chain uses TRBV7-2 and TRBJ1-1, with D unresolved. V was pared by 1 base and J by 1 base, with 7 bases between. This CDR3 is built from 14 residues. The germline CDR1 and CDR2 sequences are SGHTA and FQGNSA. The CDR3 nucleotides are TGTGCCAGCAGCTTAGGCCCGGGGAACACTGAAGCTTTCTTT. Encoded protein: CASSLGPGNTEAFF.

V gene TRBV2 combines with J gene TRBJ1-6; TRBD1 matches at 10 bases. This CDR3 has 15 amino acids. V lost 5 bases to trimming and J lost 9 bases; unmatched junction nucleotides: 7. Germline CDR1 SNHLY, CDR2 FYNNEI. CDR3 sequence (DNA): TGTGCCAGCAGTTTGACAGGGGGCTTAAGTTCACCCCTCCACTTT. Amino acids: CASSLTGGLSSPLHF. The full variable domain, in which reference TRBV2 and TRBJ1-6 provide the parts outside the CDR3, is EPEVTQTPSHQVTQMGQEVILRCVPISNHLYFYWYRQILGQKVEFLVSFYNNEISEKSEIFDDQFSVERPDGSNFTLKIRSTKLEDSAMYFCASSLTGGLSSPLHFGNGTRLTVT.

This chain links TRBV7-3 with TRBJ2-3; D is ambiguous. The CDR3 consists of 13 residues. V was clipped by 5 bases and J by 8 bases, with 14 bases between them. CDR1 is SGHTA and CDR2 is FQGTGA in the germline V gene. CDR3 in DNA: TGTGCCAGCAGCCGCGACCCCTCGGGTACGCAGTATTTT. Protein product: CASSRDPSGTQYF.